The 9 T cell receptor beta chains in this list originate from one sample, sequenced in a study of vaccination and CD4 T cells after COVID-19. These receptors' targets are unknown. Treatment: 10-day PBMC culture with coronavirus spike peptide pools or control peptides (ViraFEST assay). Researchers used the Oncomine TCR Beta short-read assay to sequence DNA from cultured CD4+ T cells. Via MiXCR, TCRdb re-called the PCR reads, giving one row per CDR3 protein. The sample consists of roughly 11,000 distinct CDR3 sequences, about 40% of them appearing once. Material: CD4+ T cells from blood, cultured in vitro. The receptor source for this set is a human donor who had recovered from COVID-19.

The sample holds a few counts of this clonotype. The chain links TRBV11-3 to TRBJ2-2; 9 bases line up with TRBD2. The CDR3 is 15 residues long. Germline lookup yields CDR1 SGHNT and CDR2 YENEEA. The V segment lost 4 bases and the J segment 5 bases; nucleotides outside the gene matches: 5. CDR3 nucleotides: TGTGCCAGCAGCTCTAGCGGGGTAGAGACCGGGGAGCTGTTTTTT. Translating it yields CASSSSGVETGELFF.

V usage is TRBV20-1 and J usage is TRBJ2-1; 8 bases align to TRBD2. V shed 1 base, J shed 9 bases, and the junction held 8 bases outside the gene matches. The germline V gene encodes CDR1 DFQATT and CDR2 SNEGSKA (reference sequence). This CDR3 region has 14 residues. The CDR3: CSARVSGREGEQFF. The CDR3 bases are TGCAGTGCTAGAGTCAGCGGGAGAGAGGGTGAGCAGTTCTTC.

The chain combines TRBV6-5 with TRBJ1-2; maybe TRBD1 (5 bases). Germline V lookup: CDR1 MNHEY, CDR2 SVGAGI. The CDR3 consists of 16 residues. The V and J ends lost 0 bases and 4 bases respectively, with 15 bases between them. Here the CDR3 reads CASSYSRQPRAYGYTF. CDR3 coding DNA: TGTGCCAGCAGTTACTCGAGGCAGCCCAGGGCCTATGGCTACACCTTC.

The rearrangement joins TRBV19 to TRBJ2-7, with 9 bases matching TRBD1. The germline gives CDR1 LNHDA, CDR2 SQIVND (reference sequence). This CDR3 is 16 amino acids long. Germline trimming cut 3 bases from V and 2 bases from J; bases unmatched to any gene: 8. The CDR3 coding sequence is TGTGCCAGTAGTATTAGGTTGGGACAGGGAGCCTACGAGCAGTACTTC. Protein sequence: CASSIRLGQGAYEQYF.

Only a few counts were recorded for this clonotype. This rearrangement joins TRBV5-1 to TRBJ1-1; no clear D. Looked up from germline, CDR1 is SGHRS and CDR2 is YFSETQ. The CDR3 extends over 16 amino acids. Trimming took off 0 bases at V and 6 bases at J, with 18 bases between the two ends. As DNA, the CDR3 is TGCGCCAGCAGCTTGGGCCTTGGGAAGGGCCAACCTGAAGCTTTCTTT. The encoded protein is CASSLGLGKGQPEAFF.

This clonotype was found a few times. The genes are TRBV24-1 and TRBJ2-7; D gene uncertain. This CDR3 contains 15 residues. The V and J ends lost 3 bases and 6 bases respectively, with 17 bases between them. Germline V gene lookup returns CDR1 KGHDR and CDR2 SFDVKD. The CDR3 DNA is TGTGCCACCAGTGATCCCGCTGTCAGGCGTCCCGAGCAGTACTTC. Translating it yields CATSDPAVRRPEQYF.

CDR3 bases: TGCAGTGCCCGACTAGCGGGAGGTTCCTACAATGAGCAGTTCTTC. Translating it yields CSARLAGGSYNEQFF. J is TRBJ2-1 and V is TRBV20-1; TRBD2 agrees at 13 bases. The CDR3 consists of 15 residues. Trimming removed 6 bases from V and 1 base from J; junction bases left unmatched: 3. The germline CDR1 and CDR2 sequences are DFQATT and SNEGSKA (reference sequence).

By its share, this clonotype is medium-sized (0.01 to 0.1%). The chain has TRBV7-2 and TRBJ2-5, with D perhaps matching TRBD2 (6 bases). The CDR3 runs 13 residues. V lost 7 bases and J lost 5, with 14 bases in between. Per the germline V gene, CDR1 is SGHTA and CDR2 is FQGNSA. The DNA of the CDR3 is TGTGCCAGCACCCCGGGGGTCGGGGAGACCCAGTACTTC. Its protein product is CASTPGVGETQYF.

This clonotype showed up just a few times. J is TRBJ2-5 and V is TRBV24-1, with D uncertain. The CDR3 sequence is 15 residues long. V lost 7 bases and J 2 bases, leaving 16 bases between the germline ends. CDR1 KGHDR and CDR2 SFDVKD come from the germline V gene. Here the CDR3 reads CATSSFVLGQETQYF. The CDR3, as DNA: TGTGCCACCAGCTCTTTTGTTTTGGGTCAAGAGACCCAGTACTTC.